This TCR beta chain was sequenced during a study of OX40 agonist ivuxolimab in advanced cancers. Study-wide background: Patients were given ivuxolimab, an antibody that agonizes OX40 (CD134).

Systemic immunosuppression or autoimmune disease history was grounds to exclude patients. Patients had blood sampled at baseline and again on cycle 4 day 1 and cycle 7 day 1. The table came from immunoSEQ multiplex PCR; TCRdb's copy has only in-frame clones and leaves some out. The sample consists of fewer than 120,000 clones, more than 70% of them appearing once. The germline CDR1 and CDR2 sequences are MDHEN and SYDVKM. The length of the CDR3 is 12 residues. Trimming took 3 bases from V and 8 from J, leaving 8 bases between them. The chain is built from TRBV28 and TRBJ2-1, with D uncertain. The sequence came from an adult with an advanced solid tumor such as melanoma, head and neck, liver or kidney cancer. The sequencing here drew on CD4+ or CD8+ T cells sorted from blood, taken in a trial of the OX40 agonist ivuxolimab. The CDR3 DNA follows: TGTGCCAGCAGTTTGAATGTGGATGAGCAGTTCTTC. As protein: CASSLNVDEQFF.